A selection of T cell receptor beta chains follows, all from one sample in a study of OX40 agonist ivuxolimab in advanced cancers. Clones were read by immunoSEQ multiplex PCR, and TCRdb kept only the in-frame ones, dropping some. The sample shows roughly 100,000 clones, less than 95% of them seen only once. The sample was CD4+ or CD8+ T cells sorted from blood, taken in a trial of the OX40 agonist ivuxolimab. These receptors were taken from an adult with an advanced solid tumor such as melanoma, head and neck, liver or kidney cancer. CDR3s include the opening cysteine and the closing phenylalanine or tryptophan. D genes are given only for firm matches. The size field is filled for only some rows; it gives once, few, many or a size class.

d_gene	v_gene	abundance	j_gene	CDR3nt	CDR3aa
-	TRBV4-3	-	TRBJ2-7	TGCGCCAGCAGCCATGCGGTGACAGGAGTCGGGACGGAGCAGTACTTC	CASSHAVTGVGTEQYF
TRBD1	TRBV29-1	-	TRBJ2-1	TGCAGCGTTAGACGGACAGGTGACAATGAGCAGTTCTTC	CSVRRTGDNEQFF
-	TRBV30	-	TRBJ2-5	TGTGCCTGGTCACCGGGACAATCCTATGGAGAGACCCAGTACTTC	CAWSPGQSYGETQYF
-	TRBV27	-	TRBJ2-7	TGTGCCAGCAGTTTGACCGGGACGGTGAGCTCCTACGAGCAGTACTTC	CASSLTGTVSSYEQYF
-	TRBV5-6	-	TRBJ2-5	TGTGCCAGCAGCTTGGGCCCCCCGGGTAGGGAGACCCAGTACTTC	CASSLGPPGRETQYF
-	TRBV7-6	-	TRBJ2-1	TGTGCCAGCAGCTTAAACCCGGAGGGGGGGAATGAGCAGTTCTTC	CASSLNPEGGNEQFF
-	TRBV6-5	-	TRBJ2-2	TGTGCCAGCAGTCGGGGTTCGAACACCGGGGAGCTGTTTTTT	CASSRGSNTGELFF
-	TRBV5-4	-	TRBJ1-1	TGTGCCAGCAGCCAGGGAGGAAACGGGGGGAGTGTTACTGAAGCTTTCTTT	CASSQGGNGGSVTEAFF
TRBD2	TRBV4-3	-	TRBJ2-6	TGCGCCAGCAGCCCTGAAGCGGGGACTGGGGCCAACATCCTGACTTTC	CASSPEAGTGANILTF
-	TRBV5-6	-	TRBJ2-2	TGTGCCAGCAGATCCGACCTAGCTCCGCGGACCGGGGAGCTGTTTTTT	CASRSDLAPRTGELFF
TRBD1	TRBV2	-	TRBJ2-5	TGTGCCAGCAGTGAAACAGGGGGTCAGGGGTTGGAGACCCAGTACTTC	CASSETGGQGLETQYF
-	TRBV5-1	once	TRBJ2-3	TGCGCCAGCAGCTACCTAGGGCAAGATACGCAGTATTTT	CASSYLGQDTQYF
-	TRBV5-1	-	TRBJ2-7	TGCGCCAGCAGTAAGGCCGATATTTCCTACGAGCAGTACTTC	CASSKADISYEQYF
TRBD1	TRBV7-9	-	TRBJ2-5	TGTGCCAGCAGCTTGGGGACAGTGCAAGAGACCCAGTACTTC	CASSLGTVQETQYF
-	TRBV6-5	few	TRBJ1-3	TGTGCCAGCAGTTCGGGGGGCGGCTCTGGAAACACCATATATTTT	CASSSGGGSGNTIYF
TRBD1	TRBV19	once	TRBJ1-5	TGTGCCACCCGACAGGGAGGTCGCAATCAGCCCCAGCATTTT	CATRQGGRNQPQHF
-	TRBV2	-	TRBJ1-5	TGTGCCAGCAGGGGGCTTAGCAATCAGCCCCAGCATTTT	CASRGLSNQPQHF
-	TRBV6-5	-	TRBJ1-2	TGTGCCAGCAGCCCAGGTCTGAATGCATATGGCTACACCTTC	CASSPGLNAYGYTF
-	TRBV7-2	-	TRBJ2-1	TGTGCCAGCAGCCCCGAAGGGGGGACCAAGCAGTTCTTC	CASSPEGGTKQFF
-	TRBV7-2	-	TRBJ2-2	TGTGCCAGCAGCTTAGCAGGGGCGCTGAGCACCGGGGAGCTGTTTTTT	CASSLAGALSTGELFF
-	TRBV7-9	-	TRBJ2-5	TGTGCCAGCACCCCGGGACTTCAAGAGACCCAGTACTTC	CASTPGLQETQYF
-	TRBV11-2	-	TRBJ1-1	TGTGCCAGCAGCGGGGGCGGAGGTGAAGCTTTCTTT	CASSGGGGEAFF
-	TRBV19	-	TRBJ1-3	TGTGCCAGTAAAATTGTCTCTGGAAACACCATATATTTT	CASKIVSGNTIYF
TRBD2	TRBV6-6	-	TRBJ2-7	TGTGCCAGCAGTTACTCTGGGGGGGTCGGCTACGAGCAGTACTTC	CASSYSGGVGYEQYF
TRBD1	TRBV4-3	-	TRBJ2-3	TGCGCCAGCAGCCAAGACCAGCAGCGGGACAGGGTTAGAGATACGCAGTATTTT	CASSQDQQRDRVRDTQYF
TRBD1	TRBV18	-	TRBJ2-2	TGTGCCAGCTCATCCGGGGGACAGGGTTTCACCGGGGAGCTGTTTTTT	CASSSGGQGFTGELFF
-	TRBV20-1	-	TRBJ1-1	TGCAGTGCTAGAGAAAGAACTGAAGCTTTCTTT	CSARERTEAFF
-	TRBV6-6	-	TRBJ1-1	TGTGCCGCCAGGGAAGGCACTGAAGCTTTCTTT	CAAREGTEAFF
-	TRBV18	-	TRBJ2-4	TGTGCCAGCTCACCGGGGGAAGGAGGGAACATTCAGTACTTC	CASSPGEGGNIQYF
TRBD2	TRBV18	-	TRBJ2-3	TGTGCCAGCTCAAACGCCATTGGCGGGGGAAACACAGATACGCAGTATTTT	CASSNAIGGGNTDTQYF
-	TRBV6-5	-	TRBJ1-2	TGTGCCAGCAGTGAAGGGGGAAGAGGCTACACCTTC	CASSEGGRGYTF
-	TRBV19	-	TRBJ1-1	TGTGCCAGTAGTTTCACAAAAGACACTGAAGCTTTCTTT	CASSFTKDTEAFF
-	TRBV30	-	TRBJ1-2	TGTGCCTGGAGTGTAGGGGTTTATGGCTACACCTTC	CAWSVGVYGYTF
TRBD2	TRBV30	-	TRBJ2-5	TGTGCCTGGAGTCCTAGCGGAGCTCCTCAAGAGACCCAGTACTTC	CAWSPSGAPQETQYF
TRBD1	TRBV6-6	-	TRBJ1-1	TGTGCCAGCAAGGGACAGGTGAACACTGAAGCTTTCTTT	CASKGQVNTEAFF
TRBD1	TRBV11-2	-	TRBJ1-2	TGTGCCAGCAGCGGAGACAGGGGGTATGGCTACACCTTC	CASSGDRGYGYTF